One and the same sample provided the 24 T cell receptor beta chains below, sequenced in a study of cytomegalovirus exposure and HLA in healthy donors. Vbeta (60) and Jbeta (13) primers were used in the PCR. Produced via immunoSEQ multiplex PCR; TCRdb's table is partial and in-frame only. Of more than 110,000 clones listed, over 60% are singletons. The specimen was PBMCs. These receptor sequences come from a woman aged 45-60 years in good health and CMV-seronegative.

V and J are TRBV13 and TRBJ2-7; a weak D match, TRBD1 (6 bases). Trimming removed 4 bases from V and 3 bases from J, with 13 bases in between. CDR1 and CDR2 (germline): PRHDT, FYEKMQ (reference sequence). The CDR3 loop spans 14 amino acids. The chain's CDR3 is CASSSIDRYYEQYF. CDR3 coding DNA: TGTGCCAGCAGCTCCATTGACAGGTACTACGAGCAGTACTTC.

The gene calls are TRBV7-8 and TRBJ1-1, with TRBD1 matching 9 bases. The germline CDR1 and CDR2 sequences are SGHVS and FQNEAQ. The CDR3 has 15 amino acids. V lost 4 bases to trimming and J lost 1 base; unmatched junction nucleotides: 4. CDR3 DNA sequence: TGTGCCAGCAGCTCACAGGGGGCGAGGAACACTGAAGCTTTCTTT. Translated, it gives CASSSQGARNTEAFF.

V gene TRBV29-1 combines with J gene TRBJ1-4; 7 nucleotides match TRBD1. V was clipped by 1 base and J by 2 bases; unmatched bases: 7. The CDR3 covers 16 residues. CDR1 and CDR2 from the germline V gene are SQVTM and ANQGSEA. Here the CDR3 DNA reads TGCAGCGTTGAAGGAGGGGGGACAGAGACTAATGAAAAACTGTTTTTT. Translated: CSVEGGGTETNEKLFF.

V gene TRBV5-1 combines with J gene TRBJ2-1; 11 positions match TRBD2. The CDR3 is 16 residues long. Germline CDR1 reads SGHRS; CDR2 reads YFSETQ. The trim removed 0 bases at V and 4 bases at J, leaving 3 bases unmatched. For the CDR3, the DNA is TGCGCCAGCAGCTTGGTTACTAGCGGGGGTTACAATGAGCAGTTCTTC. This sequence encodes CASSLVTSGGYNEQFF.

This chain uses TRBV6-5 with TRBJ1-2; D gene uncertain. The CDR3 length is 14 residues. Trimming cost V 0 bases and J 6 bases, with 11 bases left between them. The V gene's germline CDR1 is MNHEY and CDR2 SVGAGI. In DNA, the CDR3 is TGTGCCAGCAGTTACTCAGCCGGGTATGATGGCTACACCTTC. Translation: CASSYSAGYDGYTF.

This chain joins TRBV7-8 and TRBJ2-7; D not resolved. The CDR3 is 14 amino acids. Germline V lookup: CDR1 SGHVS, CDR2 FQNEAQ. V lost 5 bases and J 5 bases, leaving 16 bases between the germline ends. The CDR3 DNA reads TGTGCCAGCAGCCCCGGCCCTAGAAGCGACGAGCAGTACTTC. It codes for CASSPGPRSDEQYF.

The rearrangement links TRBV30 to TRBJ2-7; TRBD2 matches 8 bases. The V gene end was trimmed by 0 bases and the J gene end by 5 bases; junction bases not matched to a gene: 15. The CDR3 covers 17 residues. Germline V gene sequence: CDR1 GTSNPN, CDR2 SVGIG (reference sequence). The CDR3 coding sequence is TGTGCCTGGAGTGTAAGGCGGGGGGATAGGATTTTTCACGAGCAGTACTTC. Its translation is CAWSVRRGDRIFHEQYF.

The chain joins TRBV4-3 to TRBJ1-2, with TRBD1 identical over 9 bases. The CDR3 is 15 residues long. V lost 0 bases to trimming and J lost 3 bases; unmatched junction nucleotides: 2. In germline, CDR1 is LGHNA, CDR2 YSLEER. This chain's CDR3 is CASSQEGQGYYGYTF. For the CDR3, the DNA is TGCGCCAGCAGCCAAGAGGGACAGGGTTACTATGGCTACACCTTC.

The CDR3 DNA reads TGTGCCAGCAGTGTCACGGGACTCATGAATTCACCCCTCCACTTT. Protein product: CASSVTGLMNSPLHF. The V call is TRBV27, the J call TRBJ1-6; tentatively, D is TRBD1 (5 bases). This CDR3 is 15 amino acids long. The V end was cut by 5 bases, the J end by 7 bases, with 15 bases between. Germline CDR1 reads MNHEY; CDR2 reads SMNVEV (reference sequence).

Written as DNA, the CDR3 is TGTGCCAGCAGCCCGCGGCTCAGGGAAAGGAATTCACCCCTCCACTTT. The encoded protein is CASSPRLRERNSPLHF. J is TRBJ1-6 and V is TRBV7-6; a weak D match, TRBD1 (5 bases). The CDR3 covers 16 residues. V lost 5 bases, J lost 7 bases, and 18 bases lay in between. Germline V gene data show CDR1 as SGHVS and CDR2 as FNYEAQ.

The V call is TRBV9, the J call TRBJ2-1; D is possibly TRBD2 (6 bases). With 4 bases removed from V and 8 bases from J, the gap between germline ends came to 19 bases. The germline CDR1 and CDR2 sequences are SGDLS and YYNGEE. This CDR3 is 15 amino acids long. As DNA, the CDR3 is TGTGCCAGCAGCCCTAGGGGCGGGGATGGGGATGAGCAGTTCTTC. Protein: CASSPRGGDGDEQFF.

V usage is TRBV5-1 and J usage is TRBJ1-2; 7 bases are shared with TRBD1. CDR3 size: 14 residues. The germline V gene encodes CDR1 SGHRS and CDR2 YFSETQ. V lost 0 bases, J lost 9 bases, and 8 bases stayed unmatched. The CDR3: CASSLGDRDNSYTF. The CDR3 coding sequence is TGCGCCAGCAGCTTGGGTGACAGGGATAATAGCTACACCTTC.

The chain combines TRBV5-8 with TRBJ1-6; TRBD1 aligns across 8 bases. Germline lookup yields CDR1 SGHTS and CDR2 YDEGEE. CDR3 length: 17 residues. The ends lost 3 bases at V and 4 bases at J; junction bases unmatched: 9. The CDR3 nucleotides read TGTGCCAGCAGCTGGACTACCGGGACAGGTTATAATTCACCCCTCCACTTT. Amino acid sequence: CASSWTTGTGYNSPLHF.

This clone was observed a handful of times. The gene calls are TRBV4-3 and TRBJ2-7, with 7 bases aligning to TRBD2. The CDR3 contains 15 residues. Germline CDR1 LGHNA, CDR2 YSLEER. The V gene end was trimmed by 0 bases and the J gene end by 3 bases; junction bases not matched to a gene: 5. The CDR3 DNA is TGCGCCAGCAGCCAAGACGGGGGGTTTAACTACGAGCAGTACTTC. Protein sequence: CASSQDGGFNYEQYF.

CDR3 in amino acids: CARSLVGRYYGYTF. The CDR3 DNA is TGTGCCAGAAGCTTAGTGGGCAGGTACTATGGCTACACCTTC. The chain has TRBV7-5 and TRBJ1-2; the table's D gene call, TRBD1, was not cross checked with the DNA. TRBV7-5 constitutes a pseudogene. The CDR3 sequence is 14 residues long.

The J gene is TRBJ1-1, the V gene TRBV15; D is uncertain. Germline V CDR1 and CDR2: LNHNV, YYDKDF (reference sequence). With 3 bases removed from V and 2 bases from J, the gap between germline ends came to 13 bases. The CDR3 runs 15 residues. The CDR3 region is CATSRVVRSNTEAFF. The CDR3 DNA reads as TGTGCCACCAGCAGGGTCGTTCGGTCAAACACTGAAGCTTTCTTT.

This clone was seen a single time. J is TRBJ2-7 and V is TRBV4-1; D uncertain. Trimming stripped 5 bases from V and 0 bases from J, with 11 bases between. This CDR3 has 14 amino acids. CDR1 MGHRA and CDR2 YSYEKL come from the germline V gene. The chain's CDR3 is CASSASSGSYEQYF. CDR3 bases: TGCGCCAGCAGCGCTTCCTCCGGCTCCTACGAGCAGTACTTC.

This rearrangement joins TRBV5-5 to TRBJ1-6, with D possibly matching TRBD1 (5 bases). Germline V gene sequence: CDR1 SGHKS, CDR2 YYEKEE (reference sequence). This CDR3 region has 15 residues. The V and J ends lost 1 base and 7 bases respectively, with 12 bases between them. The CDR3 nucleotides are TGTGCCAGCAGCTTGCAGGGTCTCGTGAATTCACCCCTCCACTTT. Residues: CASSLQGLVNSPLHF.

The chain is built from TRBV7-2 and TRBJ2-4; D unclear. The V and J ends lost 5 bases and 0 bases respectively, with 17 bases between them. This CDR3 is built from 17 residues. Germline V gene lookup returns CDR1 SGHTA and CDR2 FQGNSA. CDR3 DNA: TGTGCCAGCAGCGTAGTCTCAAACTCACTAGCCAAAAACATTCAGTACTTC. Its protein product is CASSVVSNSLAKNIQYF.

The chain combines TRBV6-5 with TRBJ1-1; D may be TRBD1 (6 bases). The V gene lost 10 bases and the J gene lost 9 bases, with 18 bases spanning the gap. Germline CDR1 is MNHEY and CDR2 is SVGAGI. The CDR3 sequence is 12 residues long. CDR3 amino acids: CATQPTDSKAFF. The CDR3, as DNA: TGTGCCACCCAACCTACGGACAGTAAAGCTTTCTTT.

This clone was detected only a few times. The chain employs TRBV19 and TRBJ1-2, with 9 bases fitting TRBD1. J lost 8 bases, V lost 5 bases, and 9 bases had no gene match. CDR1 is LNHDA and CDR2 is SQIVND in the germline V gene (reference sequence). The CDR3 has 14 amino acids. The chain's CDR3 is CASSVRDRARGYTF. CDR3 coding DNA: TGTGCCAGTAGTGTCCGGGACAGGGCACGAGGCTACACCTTC.

This clone was recorded a few times. V and J are TRBV5-1 and TRBJ2-1, with 11 bases lining up with TRBD1. The germline V gene encodes CDR1 SGHRS and CDR2 YFSETQ. This CDR3 comprises 15 residues. The V gene end was trimmed by 1 base and the J gene end by 6 bases; junction bases not matched to a gene: 3. The CDR3 region has the DNA TGCGCCAGCAGCTTGTCGGGGACAGGGGGCAATGAGCAGTTCTTC. It codes for CASSLSGTGGNEQFF.

The rearrangement links TRBV29-1 to TRBJ2-5; maybe TRBD1 (6 bases). The J call could be wrong; TRBJ2-7 is a better fit for the DNA end. CDR1 is SQVTM and CDR2 is ANQGSEA in the germline V gene. The CDR3 is 12 residues long. CDR3 sequence (DNA): TGCAGCGTGGGGACATCGCTAATCGAGCAGTACTTC. Encoded protein: CSVGTSLIEQYF.

V usage is TRBV2 and J usage is TRBJ1-3; D is perhaps TRBD1 (6 bases). The length of the CDR3 is 14 residues. Trimming left V 8 bases short and J 0 bases short, with 11 bases between. Germline loops: CDR1 SNHLY, CDR2 FYNNEI. The CDR3 DNA follows: TGTGCCAGCGAACAGGGCCGCTCTGGAAACACCATATATTTT. Translation gives CASEQGRSGNTIYF.